This T cell receptor beta chain was retrieved from a study of blood T cells in healthy people across ages. Drawing of peripheral blood yielded about 10 milliliters from each donor. This clonotype occurred once. Primed by a sample-barcoded 5' primer and a J-beta primer mix, a second PCR proceeded for 7 to 11 cycles. Each CDR3 protein gets one entry after TCRdb re-called the 5' RACE reads with MiXCR. The table records over 1,200,000 distinct CDR3 sequences, roughly 60% of them present only once. Sequencing was done on a sample of blood. This clonotype was obtained from a man younger than 35 in good health.

Written as DNA, the CDR3 is TGTGCCAGCAGAGGGACAGGGAGGTTCGGGGAGCTGTTTTTT. Translated: CASRGTGRFGELFF. The chain uses TRBV12-3 or TRBV12-4 and TRBJ2-2; TRBD1 aligns across 9 bases. The ends lost 6 bases at V and 7 bases at J; junction bases unmatched: 6. The CDR3 is 14 amino acids.